The 18 T cell receptor beta chains reported below all come from one sample, sequenced in a study of blood T cell repertoires in COVID-19. The table came from immunoSEQ multiplex PCR; TCRdb's copy has only in-frame clones and leaves some out. Among roughly 64,000 clones listed, around 65% were seen once. Sequenced sample: PBMCs or T cells enriched from blood (not recorded which). All receptors come from an older woman who had been exposed to COVID-19.

The gene calls are TRBV29-1 and TRBJ2-7; 8 bases are shared with TRBD1. Germline CDR1 is SQVTM and CDR2 is ANQGSEA. The length of the CDR3 is 15 residues. The V segment lost 4 bases and the J segment 6 bases; nucleotides outside the gene matches: 14. The CDR3 nucleotides read TGCAGCGTTGGAACAGGGGGTTCCAAATTAGGCGAGCAGTACTTC. Amino acid sequence: CSVGTGGSKLGEQYF.

This sequence joins TRBV18 and TRBJ2-2; no clear D gene. With 1 base removed from V and 4 bases from J, the gap between germline ends came to 7 bases. The length of the CDR3 is 14 residues. Looked up from germline, CDR1 is KGHSH and CDR2 is LQKENI. The CDR3 spells CASSPQSSTGELFF. Written as DNA, the CDR3 is TGTGCCAGCTCACCACAATCGAGCACCGGGGAGCTGTTTTTT.

The chain combines TRBV19 with TRBJ2-7; TRBD1 matches at 8 bases. This CDR3 is 14 amino acids long. V lost 5 bases to trimming and J lost 1 base; unmatched junction nucleotides: 4. Germline values: CDR1 LNHDA, CDR2 SQIVND (reference sequence). The CDR3 is CASSGGQASYEQYF. In nucleotides, the CDR3 is TGTGCCAGTAGTGGGGGACAGGCTTCCTACGAGCAGTACTTC. Filled out from reference TRBV19 and TRBJ2-7, the complete variable domain reads DGGITQSPKYLFRKEGQNVTLSCEQNLNHDAMYWYRQDPGQGLRLIYYSQIVNDFQKGDIAEGYSVSREKKESFPLTVTSAQKNPTAFYLCASSGGQASYEQYFGPGTRLTVT.

The gene calls are TRBV24-1 and TRBJ1-5; TRBD1 matches 11 bases. The ends lost 5 bases at V and 7 bases at J; junction bases unmatched: 6. Germline CDR1 is KGHDR and CDR2 is SFDVKD. There are 15 residues in the CDR3. The CDR3 region has the DNA TGTGCCACCAGTGTAGGGACAGGGGGTTTACAGCCCCAGCATTTT. Protein: CATSVGTGGLQPQHF.

The CDR3 reads CASSRQGFEQYF. Here the CDR3 DNA reads TGTGCCAGCAGCCGACAGGGCTTCGAGCAGTACTTC. The chain employs TRBV7-8 and TRBJ2-7; 7 bases line up with TRBD1. V was clipped by 5 bases and J by 6 bases; unmatched bases: 4. CDR1 SGHVS and CDR2 FQNEAQ come from the germline V gene. The CDR3 consists of 12 residues.

In DNA, the CDR3 is TGCAGCGGCCAATACAGGGGTCGGGGGAACACCGGGGAGCTGTTTTTT. As protein: CSGQYRGRGNTGELFF. This chain connects TRBV29-1 to TRBJ2-2, with TRBD1 matching 7 bases. V lost 7 bases and J lost 1; bases outside the gene matches: 12. The CDR3 has 16 residues. CDR1 and CDR2 (germline): SQVTM, ANQGSEA.

As concerns this clone: Other DNA sequences in the same sample also yield this CDR3. The V gene is TRBV18, the J gene TRBJ2-7, with TRBD1 matching over 10 bases. CDR3 length: 15 residues. V shed 3 bases and J 7 bases; nucleotides not matched to a gene: 9. The germline V gene encodes CDR1 KGHSH and CDR2 LQKENI. CDR3: CASSPIPGTGVEQYF. In DNA, the CDR3 is TGTGCCAGCTCACCTATTCCCGGGACAGGGGTGGAGCAGTACTTC.

The V call is TRBV19, the J call TRBJ1-4; a weak D match, TRBD1 (6 bases). This CDR3 has 13 amino acids. Deletions cut 3 bases from V and 7 bases from J, with 9 bases between. CDR1 LNHDA and CDR2 SQIVND come from the germline V gene (reference sequence). CDR3 protein: CASSIPDSEKLFF. The CDR3 bases are TGTGCCAGTAGTATCCCGGACAGTGAAAAACTGTTTTTT.

CDR3 sequence reads: CASSSPVAAFF. Here the CDR3 DNA reads TGTGCCAGCAGTTCCCCAGTGGCAGCTTTCTTT. The chain uses TRBV2 and TRBJ1-1; D unresolved. CDR3 size: 11 residues. Trimming left V 5 bases short and J 10 bases short, with 11 bases between. Germline-derived CDR1 and CDR2 are SNHLY and FYNNEI.

The J gene is TRBJ2-6, the V gene TRBV29-1; 8 bases align to TRBD1. V was pared by 6 bases and J by 12 bases, with 10 bases of the junction left unmatched. The CDR3 sequence is 13 residues long. The V gene's germline CDR1 is SQVTM and CDR2 ANQGSEA. CDR3 loop: CSVRHQGAGVLTF. Here the CDR3 DNA reads TGCAGCGTACGCCATCAGGGGGCCGGCGTCCTGACTTTC. Full variable domain (missing parts from reference TRBV29-1 and TRBJ2-6): SAVISQKPSRDICQRGTSLTIQCQVDSQVTMMFWYRQQPGQSLTLIATANQGSEATYESGFVIDKFPISRPNLTFSTLTVSNMSPEDSSIYLCSVRHQGAGVLTFGAGSRLTVL.

The chain combines TRBV2 with TRBJ2-7, with 8 bases matching TRBD1. CDR1 SNHLY and CDR2 FYNNEI come from the germline V gene. CDR3 length equals 13 residues. The ends lost 5 bases at V and 6 bases at J; junction bases unmatched: 6. The CDR3 protein is CASSWTGTGEQYF. Written as DNA, the CDR3 is TGTGCCAGCAGTTGGACAGGGACCGGCGAGCAGTACTTC.

The chain recombines TRBV28 with TRBJ1-2; 7 positions agree with TRBD1. The CDR3 loop spans 15 amino acids. After removal of 4 bases from V and 0 bases from J, the junction contained 5 bases not matched to a gene. The germline V gene encodes CDR1 MDHEN and CDR2 SYDVKM. The CDR3 DNA sequence: TGTGCCAGCAGTTCCCCCGGGACAGCTAACTATGGCTACACCTTC. As protein: CASSSPGTANYGYTF.

The V gene is TRBV30, the J gene TRBJ2-7; TRBD2 matches 7 bases. Germline assignment: CDR1 GTSNPN and CDR2 SVGIG (reference sequence). The CDR3 is made up of 14 amino acids. V lost 0 bases to trimming and J lost 5 bases; unmatched junction nucleotides: 7. The CDR3 DNA reads as TGTGCCTGGAGTGTGCCGGGACTAAGCGACGAGCAGTACTTC. It yields the protein CAWSVPGLSDEQYF.

The CDR3 nucleotides are TGTGCCAGCAGTTACTCCCAGGCCCGAGGGCCCGGCGAAGCTTTCTTT. It translates to CASSYSQARGPGEAFF. The V call is TRBV6-2 or TRBV6-3, the J call TRBJ1-1; no clear D. CDR3 length: 16 amino acids. Germline CDR1 MNHEY, CDR2 SVGEGT. V lost 0 bases and J lost 8, with 19 bases in between.

V usage is TRBV29-1 and J usage is TRBJ1-1; D gene unclear. V was shortened by 7 bases and J by 3 bases, with 15 bases between the two germline ends. CDR1 is SQVTM, CDR2 ANQGSEA, per germline. The CDR3 has 13 residues. The CDR3 here is CSAKPQQHTEAFF. The CDR3 DNA is TGCAGCGCAAAGCCCCAACAGCACACTGAAGCTTTCTTT.

The rearrangement uses TRBV20-1 and TRBJ1-2; D gene ambiguous. Trimming cost V 8 bases and J 6 bases, with 13 bases left between them. Germline V lookup: CDR1 DFQATT, CDR2 SNEGSKA (reference sequence). The CDR3 spans 11 residues. CDR3 in amino acids: CSPETRNGYTF. The CDR3 nucleotides are TGCAGTCCAGAGACACGGAATGGCTACACCTTC.

This clone was detected only once. V and J are TRBV18 and TRBJ1-1, with D unresolved. The CDR3 loop spans 12 amino acids. The germline CDR1 and CDR2 sequences are KGHSH and LQKENI. Trimming took off 7 bases at V and 8 bases at J, with 14 bases between the two ends. The DNA of the CDR3 is TGTGCCAGCTTTTCTCCCCCGGGGGAAGCTTTCTTT. This codes for CASFSPPGEAFF.

The rearrangement uses TRBV28 and TRBJ2-5, with 7 bases aligning to TRBD2. Germline CDR1 reads MDHEN; CDR2 reads SYDVKM. The CDR3 contains 17 residues. The V segment lost 5 bases and the J segment 0 bases; nucleotides outside the gene matches: 12. The CDR3 here is CASSPTVGRKDQETQYF. CDR3 DNA sequence: TGTGCCAGCAGTCCCACGGTCGGGAGGAAGGACCAAGAGACCCAGTACTTC. Variable domain in full (rest from reference TRBV28 and TRBJ2-5): DVKVTQSSRYLVKRTGEKVFLECVQDMDHENMFWYRQDPGLGLRLIYFSYDVKMKEKGDIPEGYSVSREKKERFSLILESASTNQTSMYLCASSPTVGRKDQETQYFGPGTRLLVL.